Following are 7 T cell receptor beta chains from one sample sequenced in a study of cytomegalovirus exposure and HLA in healthy donors. PCR involved 60 Vbeta and 13 Jbeta primers. Sequencing was performed with immunoSEQ multiplex PCR; in TCRdb, only in-frame clones are kept and a portion is missing. Of 37,000 or so clones listed, more than 80% are singletons. Input material: PBMCs. The source is a woman in her forties in good health and CMV-seronegative.

The J gene is TRBJ2-4, the V gene TRBV10-1, with 7 bases matching TRBD1. CDR1 WNHNN and CDR2 SYGVQD come from the germline V gene (reference sequence). This CDR3 has 19 amino acids. V lost 6 bases, J lost 0 bases, and 17 bases stayed unmatched. CDR3 sequence: CASSPSWLQGIGAKNIQYF. The CDR3 DNA reads TGCGCCAGCAGCCCATCTTGGTTACAGGGGATTGGAGCCAAAAACATTCAGTACTTC.

The chain joins TRBV5-1 to TRBJ2-5; TRBD1 matches at 9 bases. Germline CDR1 is SGHRS and CDR2 is YFSETQ. This CDR3 has 14 residues. Losses at the gene ends were 5 bases for V and 5 bases for J; bases not matched to a gene: 7. The CDR3 loop is CASRRTGGWETQYF. The CDR3 DNA sequence: TGCGCCAGCAGGCGAACAGGGGGCTGGGAGACCCAGTACTTC.

The chain carries TRBV11-2 and TRBJ2-3, with TRBD2 identical over 15 bases. Trimming removed 5 bases from V and 3 bases from J; junction bases left unmatched: 6. CDR1 is SGHAT, CDR2 FQNNGV, per germline. The CDR3 covers 17 residues. CDR3 nucleotides: TGTGCCAGCAGCGGAGGACTAGCGGGGGGGCAAACAGATACGCAGTATTTT. It codes for CASSGGLAGGQTDTQYF.

This clone was seen only once. This chain uses TRBV7-6 with TRBJ1-2; TRBD1 might be the D (5 bases). The V end was cut by 1 base, the J end by 7 bases, with 13 bases between. Germline V lookup: CDR1 SGHVS, CDR2 FNYEAQ. This CDR3 has 14 residues. For the CDR3, the DNA is TGTGCCAGCAGCTTAGGTCAGGGAGGAGCTGGCTACACCTTC. It codes for CASSLGQGGAGYTF.

The CDR3 region is CASIHPAKKGSGELFF. In nucleotides, the CDR3 is TGTGCCAGCATTCACCCAGCCAAAAAGGGGTCCGGGGAGCTGTTTTTT. The gene calls are TRBV7-9 and TRBJ2-2, with TRBD1 as a possible D gene (5 bases). CDR1 SEHNR and CDR2 FQNEAQ come from the germline V gene (reference sequence). The CDR3 covers 16 residues. Trimming removed 7 bases from V and 6 bases from J, with 21 bases in between.

The rearrangement joins TRBV7-9 to TRBJ1-3; TRBD1 agrees at 8 bases. After removal of 5 bases from V and 2 bases from J, the junction contained 8 bases not matched to a gene. CDR3 length: 16 residues. CDR1 SEHNR and CDR2 FQNEAQ come from the germline V gene (reference sequence). Written as DNA, the CDR3 is TGTGCCAGCAGCCTAGATCAGGGGGCCGCTGGAAACACCATATATTTT. It specifies CASSLDQGAAGNTIYF. Filled out from reference TRBV7-9 and TRBJ1-3, the complete variable domain reads DTGVSQNPRHKITKRGQNVTFRCDPISEHNRLYWYRQTLGQGPEFLTYFQNEAQLEKSRLLSDRFSAERPKGSFSTLEIQRTEQGDSAMYLCASSLDQGAAGNTIYFGEGSWLTVV.

V is TRBV28 and J is TRBJ1-6; 9 nucleotides align to TRBD1. The CDR3 loop spans 15 amino acids. The V gene end was trimmed by 3 bases and the J gene end by 7 bases; junction bases not matched to a gene: 4. Looked up from germline, CDR1 is MDHEN and CDR2 is SYDVKM. In nucleotides, the CDR3 is TGTGCCAGCAGTTTCATGGGGACAGGGAATTCACCCCTCCACTTT. It specifies CASSFMGTGNSPLHF.